The T cell receptor beta chain under discussion was sequenced for a study of cytomegalovirus exposure and HLA in healthy donors. Overall study findings and caveats: The authors later linked a missense DCLRE1C variant to TCR beta V- and J-gene trimming.

The CDR3 runs to 14 residues. V lost 6 bases to trimming and J lost 2 bases, with 11 bases between them. Germline-derived CDR1 and CDR2 are MNHEY and SMNVEV (reference sequence). This clone has a handful of counts. Its antigen is not known. Vbeta (60) and Jbeta (13) primers were used in the PCR. The assay was immunoSEQ multiplex PCR, and TCRdb's table has in-frame clones only and misses some. The repertoire has roughly 140,000 clones, 76% of them found once; the top ten carry under 2%. The chain joins TRBV27 to TRBJ1-5; tentatively, D is TRBD1 (6 bases). This clonotype originated in a woman in her thirties or forties in good health and CMV-seronegative. The sequenced sample was PBMCs. The CDR3: CASSPRQGNQPQHF. DNA of the CDR3: TGTGCCAGCAGCCCTCGACAGGGCAATCAGCCCCAGCATTTT.